These T cell receptor beta chains were read from a single sample in a study of tumor T cells in aggressive B-cell lymphoma. TCRdb keeps only in-frame clones here, not all; method: immunoSEQ multiplex PCR. In the table there are roughly 2,700 clones, 85% of which are singletons. Sequenced input: tumor tissue. The receptors were gathered from an adult with diffuse large B cell lymphoma. Some clones in this sample may be carry-over from other donors' samples. The CDR3 runs from the conserved cysteine through the conserved F or W. The D gene is left open where the match is weak. Expanded clones get a size class; other rows say once, few or many, or leave the size out.

>NA|TRBJ2-4|NA|TRBV19
TGTGCCAGTACCGGGGTTACGGCCAAAAACATTCAGTACTTC
CASTGVTAKNIQYF
>TRBD1|TRBJ1-4|few|TRBV19
TGTGCCAGTACCCCCTGGACAGGGAACGAAAAACTGTTTTTT
CASTPWTGNEKLFF
>TRBD1|TRBJ1-2|NA|TRBV7-9
TGTGCCAGCAGCCATATCCGGGACAGAGGATATGGCTACACCTTC
CASSHIRDRGYGYTF
>TRBD1|TRBJ1-1|NA|TRBV4-2
TGTGCCAGCAGCTTTCGACAGGGGATGAACACTGAAGCTTTCTTT
CASSFRQGMNTEAFF
>NA|TRBJ1-1|NA|TRBV5-1
TGCGCCAGCAGCTTAGATGCAGCGGGGGGAACTGAAGCTTTCTTT
CASSLDAAGGTEAFF
>TRBD2|TRBJ2-3|once|TRBV10-3
TGTGCCATCACGCCGGGACTAGCGGTATCCACAGATACGCAGTATTTT
CAITPGLAVSTDTQYF
>TRBD1|TRBJ2-2|NA|TRBV29-1
TGCAGCGGAGGACAGGGGGAGAAAGAGCTGTTTTTT
CSGGQGEKELFF
>TRBD2|TRBJ2-5|NA|TRBV5-4
TGTGCCAGCAGCTTATCTAGCGGGAGGGCTATTGAGACCCAGTACTTC
CASSLSSGRAIETQYF
>TRBD1|TRBJ1-4|NA|TRBV30
TGTGCCTGGAGTGCCCGGACAGGGTTTGAAAAACTGTTTTTT
CAWSARTGFEKLFF
>NA|TRBJ1-6|NA|TRBV18
TGTGCCAGCTCAGAAATGAGTAATTCACCCCTCCACTTT
CASSEMSNSPLHF
>NA|TRBJ2-1|NA|TRBV10-3
TGTGCCATCAGCGCGATTAGCGGCTACTACAATGAGCAGTTCTTC
CAISAISGYYNEQFF
>TRBD1|TRBJ2-2|NA|TRBV6-5
TGTGCCAGCAGCACGACAGGGAAAGGCGGGGAGCTGTTTTTT
CASSTTGKGGELFF
>NA|TRBJ1-1|NA|TRBV29-1
TGCAGCGTTGTTCAGAACACTGAAGCTTTCTTT
CSVVQNTEAFF
>NA|TRBJ2-2|NA|TRBV7-9
TGTGCCAGCAGCCCCCCTTACGCGAACACCGGGGGGCTGTTTTTT
CASSPPYANTGGLFF
>NA|TRBJ1-4|NA|TRBV28
TGTGCCAGCAGTTTTGGGGTTGGGGGGGGCCATGAAAAACTGTTTTTT
CASSFGVGGGHEKLFF
>NA|TRBJ1-2|NA|TRBV2
TGTGCCAGCTATGACGCGCAGTATGGGGGCTACACTTTC
CASYDAQYGGYTF
>NA|TRBJ1-2|NA|TRBV7-9
TGTGCCAGCAGCTTAGAGTTAGATAATGGCTACACCTTC
CASSLELDNGYTF
>NA|TRBJ1-1|NA|TRBV28
TGTGCCAGCATAAGGCAGGGTATTACTGAAGCTTTCTTT
CASIRQGITEAFF
>TRBD2|TRBJ2-2|NA|TRBV18
TGTGCCAGCTCACGACTAGCAGTGAACACCGGGGAGCTGTTTTTT
CASSRLAVNTGELFF
>NA|TRBJ1-2|NA|TRBV5-1
TGCGCCAGCAGGAGCGCATATGGCTACACCTTC
CASRSAYGYTF
>NA|TRBJ1-6|NA|TRBV7-8
TGTGCCAGCAGCCCAGATAATTCACCCCTCCACTTT
CASSPDNSPLHF
>NA|TRBJ2-1|NA|TRBV5-1
TGCGCCAGCAGCCCAAATAGCGACCCTTACAATGAGCAGTTCTTC
CASSPNSDPYNEQFF
>NA|TRBJ1-5|NA|TRBV2
TGTGCCAGCAGCCGCGAAAGCGGGCCGAATCAGCCCCAGCATTTT
CASSRESGPNQPQHF
>TRBD2|TRBJ2-7|NA|TRBV5-1
TGCGCCAGCAGGCCGGGACTAGCGGCCTACGAGCAGTACTTC
CASRPGLAAYEQYF
>NA|TRBJ2-3|once|TRBV15
TGTGCCACCGGCACCCTCGGACAGAGATACTCGGATACGCAGTATTTT
CATGTLGQRYSDTQYF
>NA|TRBJ2-2|NA|TRBV11-3
TGTGCCAGCAGCTTAGTATGGTGGCTTGCGAACACCGGGGAGCTGTTTTTT
CASSLVWWLANTGELFF
>NA|TRBJ2-1|NA|TRBV7-6
TGTGCCAGCAGCTTAGTAGGCCTAGCTGGTGGAAATGAGCAGTTCTTC
CASSLVGLAGGNEQFF
>NA|TRBJ1-5|NA|TRBV27
TGTGCCAGCAGTTTAAGGGGCGGTGATCAGCCCCAGCATTTT
CASSLRGGDQPQHF
>TRBD2|TRBJ2-3|once|TRBV5-1
TGCGCCAGCAGCTTGGGACTAGCGGTGCGCACAGATACGCAGTATTTT
CASSLGLAVRTDTQYF
>NA|TRBJ1-1|NA|TRBV19
TGTGCCAGTCTTTTCGACACTGAAGCTTTCTTT
CASLFDTEAFF
>NA|TRBJ1-5|few|TRBV21-1
TGTGCCAGCAGCAAAAATAGGACAGGGGGCTGTCAGCCCCAGCATTTT
CASSKNRTGGCQPQHF
>TRBD2|TRBJ2-1|NA|TRBV4-2
TGTGCCAGCAGCCAAGGGGGGGGGACTAGCGGCCGCCAAGATGAGCAGTTCTTC
CASSQGGGTSGRQDEQFF
>NA|TRBJ2-5|NA|TRBV14
TGTGCCAGCAGCCAATGGGGGGAAGAGACCCAGTACTTC
CASSQWGEETQYF
>TRBD1|TRBJ1-2|NA|TRBV4-1
TGCGCCAGCAGCCAAGATCCGGGACAGGGTAACGGCTACACCTTC
CASSQDPGQGNGYTF
>NA|TRBJ1-2|few|TRBV29-1
TGCAGCGTTGAGATAGGGGACTATGGCTACACCTTC
CSVEIGDYGYTF
>NA|TRBJ1-3|NA|TRBV6-5
TGTGCCAGCAGTTACTCGACCGGGGATTCTGGAAACACCATATATTTT
CASSYSTGDSGNTIYF
>NA|TRBJ2-7|NA|TRBV5-5
TGTGCCAGCAGCTGGGAACAGGGTGGCGAGCAGTACTTC
CASSWEQGGEQYF
>NA|TRBJ1-2|NA|TRBV19
TGTGCCAGTAGACAGGGCGGCTATGGCTACACCTTC
CASRQGGYGYTF
>NA|TRBJ1-2|NA|TRBV29-1
TGCAGCGTCGCACAGAGTTTAGACTATGGCTACACCTTC
CSVAQSLDYGYTF
>TRBD1|TRBJ1-1|NA|TRBV7-2
TGTGCCAGCAGTCAAACAGGGGTGAACACTGAAGCTTTCTTT
CASSQTGVNTEAFF
>NA|TRBJ1-1|NA|TRBV27
TGTGCCAGCTCCTACGCCCCCCGGAGAGGGACTGAAGCTTTCTTT
CASSYAPRRGTEAFF
>NA|TRBJ1-2|NA|TRBV6-1
TGTGCCAGCAGTGGGACAACATGGAACCTCGGCTATGGCTACACCTTC
CASSGTTWNLGYGYTF
>NA|TRBJ2-7|NA|TRBV28
TGTGCCAGCAGTTTCATTGTGGCTAGCGAGACCTACGAGCAGTACTTC
CASSFIVASETYEQYF
>TRBD1|TRBJ2-4|few|TRBV11-1
TGTGCCAGTAATGGACAGGGGGGTGGAGACATTCAGTACTTC
CASNGQGGGDIQYF
>TRBD1|TRBJ1-2|NA|TRBV7-2
TGTGCCAGCAGCTTCCGACAGGGTTCTGGCTACACCTTC
CASSFRQGSGYTF
>NA|TRBJ2-1|NA|TRBV19
TGTGCCAATAGTACCCAGGGTGGTACTGAGCAGTTCTTC
CANSTQGGTEQFF
>NA|TRBJ1-4|NA|TRBV4-1
TGCGCCAGCAGCCAAGTATCGGGGGTTAATGAAAAACTGTTTTTT
CASSQVSGVNEKLFF
>NA|TRBJ1-4|NA|TRBV5-1
TGCGCCAGCAGCTTGTTGTCAGAAAATGAAAAACTGTTTTTT
CASSLLSENEKLFF
>NA|TRBJ2-7|NA|TRBV28
TGTGCCAGCAGTCTACTACAGGGCGATTACTCCTACGAGCAGTACTTC
CASSLLQGDYSYEQYF